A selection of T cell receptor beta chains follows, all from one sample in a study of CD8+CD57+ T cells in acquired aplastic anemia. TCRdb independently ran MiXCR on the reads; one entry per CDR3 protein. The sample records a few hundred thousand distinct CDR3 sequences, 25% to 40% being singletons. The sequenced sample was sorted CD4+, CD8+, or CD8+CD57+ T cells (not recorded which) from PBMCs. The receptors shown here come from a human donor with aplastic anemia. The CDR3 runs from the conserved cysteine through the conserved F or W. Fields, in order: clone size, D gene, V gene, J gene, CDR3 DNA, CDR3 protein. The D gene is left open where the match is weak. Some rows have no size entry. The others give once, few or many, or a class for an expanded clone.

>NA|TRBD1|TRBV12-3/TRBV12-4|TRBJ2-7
TGTGCCAGCAGTCCGGGACAGGGGGACGGGCAGTACTTC
CASSPGQGDGQYF
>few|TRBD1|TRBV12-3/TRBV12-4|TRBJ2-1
TGTGCCAGCACTCCGGGACAGGGATTAGTTCGTGTCTTC
CASTPGQGLVRVF
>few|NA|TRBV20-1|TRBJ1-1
TGCAGTGCCCCCCGACAGTTAGGCGTCACTGAAGCTTTCTTT
CSAPRQLGVTEAFF
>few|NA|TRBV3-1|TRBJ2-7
TGTGCCAGCAGCAAAGGACTCGCCGAGCAGTACTTC
CASSKGLAEQYF
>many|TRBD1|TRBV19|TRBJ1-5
TGTGCCTCCATGGACAGGGGAGGCAATCAGCCCCAGCATTTT
CASMDRGGNQPQHF
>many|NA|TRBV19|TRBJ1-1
TGTGCCAGTAGTAGTCCGGCGACAGTTACTGAAGCTTTCTTT
CASSSPATVTEAFF
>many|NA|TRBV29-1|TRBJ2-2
TGCAGCGTTCGTCCAGGGGCCGGGGAGCTGTTTTTT
CSVRPGAGELFF
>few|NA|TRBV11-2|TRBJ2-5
TGTGCCAGCAGCTTGTCCCAGACTAAAGAGACCCAGTACTTC
CASSLSQTKETQYF
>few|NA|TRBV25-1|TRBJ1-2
TGTGCCAGCAGTTTCCGGGACCCAACCCTCCGGGGCTACACCTTC
CASSFRDPTLRGYTF
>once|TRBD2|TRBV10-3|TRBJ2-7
TGTGCCATCAGTACTAGCGGGGAACCCTACGAGCAGTACTTC
CAISTSGEPYEQYF
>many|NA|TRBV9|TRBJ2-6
TGTGCCAGCAGCGTAGCTCCCGGGGGCGCTGGGGCCAACGTCCTGACTTTC
CASSVAPGGAGANVLTF
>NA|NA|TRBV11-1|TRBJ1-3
TGTGCCAGCAAAACGGGACTTAACTCTGGAAACACCATATATTTT
CASKTGLNSGNTIYF
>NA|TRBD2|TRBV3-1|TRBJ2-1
TGTGCCAGCAGCCCCCAAGCGGGGGGGCTTAATGAGCAGTTCTTC
CASSPQAGGLNEQFF
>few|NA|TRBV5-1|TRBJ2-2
TGCGCCAGCAGCTTGGTGTTAGGAGCAACCGGGGAGCTGTTTTTT
CASSLVLGATGELFF
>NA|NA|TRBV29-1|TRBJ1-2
TGCAGCGTAGCCGAGGGGCCAGGGTATGGCTACACCTTC
CSVAEGPGYGYTF
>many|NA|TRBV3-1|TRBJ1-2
TGTGCCAGCAGCCCATTCGCCGGGAGCTCCGCTCATCATAACTATGGCTACACCTTC
CASSPFAGSSAHHNYGYTF
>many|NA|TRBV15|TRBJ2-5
TGTGCCACCAGCAGAGAGGGGGAGACCCAGTACTTC
CATSREGETQYF
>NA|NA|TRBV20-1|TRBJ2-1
TGCAGTGCCCCTTACCAGAATGTCTCCGGGACATCTATAAATGAGCAGTTCTTC
CSAPYQNVSGTSINEQFF
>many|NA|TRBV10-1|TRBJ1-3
TGCGCCAGCAGTAGCCAGGGACGAAACACCATATATTTT
CASSSQGRNTIYF
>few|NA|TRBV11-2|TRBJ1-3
TGTGCCAGCAGCCCGGACGTTCAGAGTTTTTTGTTGAGAAACACCATATATTTT
CASSPDVQSFLLRNTIYF
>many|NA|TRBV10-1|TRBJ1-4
TGCGCCAGCAGTCCGGACACTGAAAAACTGTTTTTT
CASSPDTEKLFF
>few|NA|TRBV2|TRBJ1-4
TGTGCCAGCAGTGAAACGAGCTCAACTAATGAAAAACTGTTTTTT
CASSETSSTNEKLFF
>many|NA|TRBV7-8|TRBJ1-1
TGTGCCAGCAGTTGGGTAACGAACACTGAAGCTTTCTTT
CASSWVTNTEAFF
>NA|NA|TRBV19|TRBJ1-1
TGTGCCAGTCTAAATTCCCGGTGGAACACTGAAGCTTCCTTT
CASLNSRWNTEASF
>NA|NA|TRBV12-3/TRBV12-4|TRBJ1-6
TGTGCCAGCGGTCTACAGGACCCCCGTTATAATTCACCCCTCCACTTT
CASGLQDPRYNSPLHF
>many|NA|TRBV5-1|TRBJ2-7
TGCGCCAGCAGCCTCGAGGGGACACACTCCTACGAGCAGTACTTC
CASSLEGTHSYEQYF
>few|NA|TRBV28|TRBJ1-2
TGTGCCAGCAGTTTATACTCCGTTGTAAATGGCTACACCTTC
CASSLYSVVNGYTF
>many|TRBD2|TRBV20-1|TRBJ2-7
TGCAGTGCTAGAGAGGGACTAGTCTACGAGCAGTACTTC
CSAREGLVYEQYF
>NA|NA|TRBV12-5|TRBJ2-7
TGTACTAGTGGTTTGGTAAACCGGGTGGAGCAGTACTTC
CTSGLVNRVEQYF
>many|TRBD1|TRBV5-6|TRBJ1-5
TGTGCCAGCAGCTCCCAGCCGGACAGGGTCGAACAGCCCCAGCATTTT
CASSSQPDRVEQPQHF
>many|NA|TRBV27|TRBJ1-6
TGTGCCCCCGACGTCAGAGGGGCGAACGGGTCACCCCTCCACTTT
CAPDVRGANGSPLHF
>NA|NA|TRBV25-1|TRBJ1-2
TGTGCCAGCAGTGACGGTGGAAGGGCTAACTATGGCTACACCTTC
CASSDGGRANYGYTF
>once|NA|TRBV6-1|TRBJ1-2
TGTGCCAGCACCCAAGGGGCAGGCCCTAACTATGGCCACACCTTC
CASTQGAGPNYGHTF
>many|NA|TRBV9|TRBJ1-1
TGTGCCAGCAGCGTAGCCCCGAACACTGAAGCTTTCTTT
CASSVAPNTEAFF
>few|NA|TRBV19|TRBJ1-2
TGTGCCAGCTCACCGGGGACCACTAACTATGGCTACACCTTC
CASSPGTTNYGYTF
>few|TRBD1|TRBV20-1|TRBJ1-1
TGCAGTGCGACGGACAGGGCGGTTGAAGCTTTCTTT
CSATDRAVEAFF
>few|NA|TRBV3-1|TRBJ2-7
TGTGCCAGCAGCCAAGTTCTAGCGCCTTCCTACGAGCAGTACTTC
CASSQVLAPSYEQYF
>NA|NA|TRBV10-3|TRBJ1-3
TGTGCCAGCCGCCCGTTGGGGGTTTCGCGGGAGGGAAACACCATATATTTT
CASRPLGVSREGNTIYF
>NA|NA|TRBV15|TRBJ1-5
TGTGCCACCAGCAGAGCCCCTGGCGGCAATCAGCCCCAGCATTTT
CATSRAPGGNQPQHF
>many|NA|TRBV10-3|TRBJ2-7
TGTGCCATCAGGATGGACGGAAACTCCTACGAGCAGTACTTC
CAIRMDGNSYEQYF
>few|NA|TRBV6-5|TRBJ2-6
TGTGCCAGCAGTTTAACAGGGAGCAGCTCTGGGGCCAACGTCCTGACTTTC
CASSLTGSSSGANVLTF
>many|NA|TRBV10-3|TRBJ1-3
TGTGCCATCACGCCGCTCAATTGGGGCTCTGGAAACACCATATATTTT
CAITPLNWGSGNTIYF
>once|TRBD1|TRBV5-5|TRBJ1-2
TGTGCCAGCAGCCCTACGGGACAGGGGGGCTATGGCTACACCTTC
CASSPTGQGGYGYTF
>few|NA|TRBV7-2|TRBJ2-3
TGTGCCAGCAGCCACCGACGCACAGATACGCAGTATTTT
CASSHRRTDTQYF
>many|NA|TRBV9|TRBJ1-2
TGTGCCAGCAGCGTAGGTGCCAGGGACACTGGCTACACCTTC
CASSVGARDTGYTF
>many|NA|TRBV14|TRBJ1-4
TGTGCCAGCAGCCAATGGGGGGCCGAAAAACTGTTTTTT
CASSQWGAEKLFF
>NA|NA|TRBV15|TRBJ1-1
TGTGCCACCAGCAGAGATAGAAGGGTTCCGGAAGCTTTCTTT
CATSRDRRVPEAFF
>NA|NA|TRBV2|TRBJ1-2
TGTGCCAGCTCACTAAAAGACGGAACCTATGGCTACACCTTC
CASSLKDGTYGYTF
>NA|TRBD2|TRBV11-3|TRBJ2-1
TGTGCCAGCAGCTTGAGGTGGGGGGGAGACAATGAGCAGTTCTTC
CASSLRWGGDNEQFF
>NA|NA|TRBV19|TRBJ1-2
TGTGCCTCTGCCGGGAATAACTATGGCTACACCTTC
CASAGNNYGYTF
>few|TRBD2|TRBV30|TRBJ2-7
TGTGCCTGGACCGGGGGGACCAAAACAGAGCAGTACTTC
CAWTGGTKTEQYF
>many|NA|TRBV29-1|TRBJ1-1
TGCAGCTCCAGACAGCTGAACACTGAAGCTTTCTTT
CSSRQLNTEAFF
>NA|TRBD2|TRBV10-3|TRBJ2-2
TGTGCCATCAGTGATAAGCGGGGGGGAGAGGACACCGGGGAGCTGTTTTTT
CAISDKRGGEDTGELFF
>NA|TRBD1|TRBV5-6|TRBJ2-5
TGTGCCAGCAGCTGGGGGACAGGCAACCCCCAAGAGACCCAGTACTTC
CASSWGTGNPQETQYF
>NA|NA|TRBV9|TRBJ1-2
TGTGCCAGCAGCGTAGTAGGAACGACAGGAAAGAATATTTATGGCTACACCTTC
CASSVVGTTGKNIYGYTF
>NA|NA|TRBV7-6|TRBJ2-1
TGTGCCAGCAGCCGGGCCATCTCCTGCAATGAGCAGTTCTTC
CASSRAISCNEQFF
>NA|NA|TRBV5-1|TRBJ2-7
TGCGCCAGCAGCCTGCTAGGAGGGGAGCAGTACTTC
CASSLLGGEQYF